This entry features one T cell receptor (beta chain) sequence. This clonotype was counted at least ten times. Its antigen is unknown. Within one base of it there is no much larger clone, and no base qualities were kept. The data stem from a study of regulatory T cells in long-lasting Graves disease (dated by TCRdb to the early 2020s). In terms of the full investigation: In the newly diagnosed Graves' disease group, patients had been taking antithyroid drugs for less than 3 months. Peripheral blood TCR sequencing and RNA sequencing compared persistent Graves' disease patients with newly diagnosed Graves' disease patients. A total of roughly 35 samples were covered by TCR sequencing, comprising approximately 13 persistent and about 20 newly diagnosed Graves' disease patients. The study was registered as a clinical trial and conducted in China.

Read against the paper, the sample's time point label means: newly diagnosed GD, antithyroid drugs for less than 3 months. RNA was extracted from PBMCs in TRIzol for both TCR sequencing and RNA sequencing. Graves' disease was diagnosed according to American Thyroid Association guidelines. Patients for the study were recruited at an endocrinology department in Xi'an, China. From each patient, around 9 milliliters of peripheral blood was collected into an EDTA anticoagulant tube. Ficoll Paque Plus density gradient separation was used to isolate PBMCs, and no additional T cell sorting was done. An Agilent 2100 Bioanalyzer and agarose gel were used to check RNA quality, while a NanoDrop 2000 measured RNA concentration. The CDR1 and CDR2 encoded by the germline V gene (reference sequence) are LGHDT and YNNKEL. V is cut by 4 bases and J by 9 bases, and the space between the germline ends is 13 bases. Including the terminal cysteine and phenylalanine, the CDR3 comprises 13 residues. Left in the record is the CDR3 DNA by itself, 39 bases read in frame from the first base.

Libraries were prepared through multiplex PCR. Sequencing used an Illumina HiSeq 4000. TCR beta libraries were built with iRepertoire HTBI primers and Arm-PCR amplification of CDR3 regions. PCR products were gel purified before sequencing. Under the source paper's analysis protocol: A total of fewer than 65 TRBV and more than twelve TRBJ segments were identified across samples and were used for gene usage analysis of CDR3 amino acid clonotypes. COPE and FqMerger were used to merge filtered high-quality paired reads into contigs. Contigs were aligned with BLAST to IMGT TRBV, TRBD and TRBJ reference genes, and CDR3 was defined per IMGT. Clonotypes above 0.1% frequency were classified as highly expanded clones. Shannon entropy served as the measure of repertoire diversity, while the Gini coefficient captured V-J evenness. Public clonotypes were defined as clonotypes shared by more than one individual. TCRdb itself trimmed the public reads at Q25 with fastp, ran MiXCR and retained productive beta chains. Each entry merges the rows of one CDR3 protein and shows their most common DNA and genes. TCRdb, not the original authors, processed these V and J calls. The sample includes a few hundred thousand distinct CDR3 sequences, with approximately 18% observed a single time. The ten largest clones represent approximately 12% of the sample.

Results the study describes overall, beyond this receptor: Preferential use of TRBV28, TRBJ1-2 and TRBJ2-5 was observed in persistent disease, whereas TRBV20-1 and TRBJ2-1 were favored in newly diagnosed disease. Sequencing and analysis were limited to the TCR beta chain. The authors acknowledged the small sample size as a limitation that may reduce accuracy. Patients with persistent disease shared more public clonotypes (roughly 2,900) than newly diagnosed patients did (966). Lower TCR Shannon entropy and fewer highly expanded clones were observed in persistent Graves' disease patients than in newly diagnosed patients, which suggested clonal expansion. The study examined only peripheral blood because the primary lesion, thyroid tissue, could not be accessed.

These data were likewise used in another study, on T cells in Graves' hyperthyroidism and ophthalmopathy. The second paper states: Graves' hyperthyroidism was defined as stable when no progression to ophthalmopathy occurred over 18 months of follow-up. Hyperthyroidism patients were newly diagnosed, had a disease duration of under 2 months, and were aged 18 to 65 years. Any patient with an uncontrolled infection, another autoimmune disease, pregnancy or lactation was excluded. Diagnoses were based on clinical symptoms, serum thyroxine and TRAb, thyroid ultrasound and orbital computed tomography. The first round of RT-PCR for the TCR CDR3 was performed with the HTBI primer set and the Qiagen OneStep RT-PCR kit. Most expanded thyroid clonotypes (frequency above 0.001) were also detected in blood, suggesting blood repertoires may reflect thyroid immune responses. In cross-validation, a model built on a 13 V-J signature told ophthalmopathy apart from stable hyperthyroidism with just under 90% sensitivity and about 81% specificity, and in testing the same model reached 80%/75%. During validation, the model predicted progression to ophthalmopathy a median of about 5.9 months ahead of onset, with roughly 65% sensitivity and around 73% specificity. To identify distinguishing TCR V-J signatures, a discovery cohort of 90 to 100 patients was used, comprising 43 with Graves' ophthalmopathy and around 57 with stable Graves' hyperthyroidism. An independent validation cohort of about 19 hyperthyroidism patients and 15 or so patients who later progressed to ophthalmopathy tested prospective prediction of ophthalmopathy. The approximately 100 discovery patients were divided at random into training and test sets in a 7:3 ratio. The study also compared thyroid tissue and blood T-cell repertoires from 5 to 7 Graves' hyperthyroidism patients. Following sampling, methimazole starting at 30 mg daily was given to hyperthyroidism patients, and high-dose intravenous methylprednisolone was given to ophthalmopathy patients. A second multiplex PCR round built the libraries, followed by size selection and purification. Paired-end sequencing of the libraries was performed with 100 bp reads on an Illumina HiSeq2000. SOAPnuke was used to process the raw data, with reads discarded if the reads contained adapters or uncalled bases, had a mean Phred below 15, or lacked an exact constant-primer or identifier match. High-quality paired reads were merged using COPE v1.2.5, and each unique nucleotide sequence was defined as a clonotype. MiTCR v1.1 was used to align clonotypes to the IMGT TRBV, TRBD and TRBJ reference segments. The analysis included only V-J combinations with a frequency above 0.0001, which together covered about 99% of the repertoires. The TCS score was defined as the ratio of F50 (clonal expansion) to E x V (chaos), calculated using BLOSUM62-based TCRdist between CDR3 peptides within each V-J. Welch's t-statistics and random forest reduced roughly 500 V-J features to roughly 13, which were used in a naive Bayes classifier (R e1071). No statistical method was used to set the sample size in advance, and investigators knew the group allocation. According to the paper, TCR Vbeta CDR3 sequencing was carried out on approximately 140 peripheral blood samples, which came from fewer than 50 ophthalmopathy, fewer than 80 hyperthyroidism and roughly 17 progressor patients.

The sequence derives from a woman in her twenties or thirties with Graves disease. Donor details come from another sample of the same person, matched by shared clones. Recombination linked TRBV3-1 to TRBJ2-1; perhaps TRBD2 is the D gene, with 6 bases matching. Sample: peripheral blood mononuclear cells (PBMCs), taken at new diagnosis, from a patient treated with antithyroid drugs. The nucleotide sequence is given as TGTGCCAGCAGCCGCGGGGAGCGGAGTGAGCAGTTCTTC. Its amino acids are CASSRGERSEQFF.